The subject of this entry is one TCR beta chain. Its antigen is not identified. The entry originates in a study of post-analysis software for immune sequencing data. Germline CDR1 and CDR2: SEHNR and FQNEAQ (reference sequence). The ends were cut back, 5 bases at V and 5 bases at J, with 4 bases in the middle. The CDR3 runs 10 residues. Unique molecular identifiers featured in each of the TCR beta cDNA libraries. TCRdb reprocessed the PCR reads with MiXCR, giving one entry per CDR3 protein. The sample holds hundreds of thousands of distinct CDR3 sequences, 44% seen once. Study conclusions and caveats: About five TRBV segments, including TRBV5-6, TRBV5-1 and TRBV20-1, were more frequent in patients than controls. Strong co-clustering by F measure was seen for same-batch samples. Controls significantly exceeded multiple sclerosis patients in normalized Chao1 diversity.

The chain carries TRBV7-9 and TRBJ2-7, with D hard to call. The origin of this receptor is a girl between 5 and 17 years old with multiple sclerosis. Sequenced input: blood. The chain's CDR3 is CASSLDEQYF. The CDR3, as DNA: TGTGCCAGCAGCCTCGACGAGCAGTACTTC.